This T cell receptor beta chain is from a study of blood T cells in healthy people across ages. Healthy Caucasians from Russia aged roughly 6 to 95 served as donors. CDR3 length equals 15 residues. The germline V gene encodes CDR1 SSHAT and CDR2 FNYEAQ (reference sequence). Study-level points and caveats: Diversity of TCR beta per million T cells declined in a roughly linear way with age. PBMC samples, being unsorted, prevented any conclusive comparison of naive and antigen-experienced cells.

This clonotype has only a few counts. The antigen is unknown. At one end the junction does not follow the germline gene, possibly because of a read error. Using a J-beta primer mix together with a sample-barcoded 5' primer, a second PCR was run for roughly 7 to 12 cycles. Each cDNA was tagged by a template-switch adaptor containing 12 random nucleotides. Each CDR3 protein is one row after TCRdb ran MiXCR on the 5' RACE reads. This sample yields hundreds of thousands of distinct CDR3 sequences, of which around 20% are seen a single time; roughly 3.6% belongs to the top ten. Sequenced input: blood. This receptor was identified in a man aged 70 or older in good health. The J gene is TRBJ2-1, the V gene TRBV7-7, with 9 bases that match TRBD2. The end of the DNA is better explained by TRBJ2-5, so the J call may be wrong. CDR3 in DNA: TGTGCTAGCAGCTCGTCCGGGACTAGCAAAGAGACCCAGTACTTC. Amino acids: CASSSSGTSKETQYF.